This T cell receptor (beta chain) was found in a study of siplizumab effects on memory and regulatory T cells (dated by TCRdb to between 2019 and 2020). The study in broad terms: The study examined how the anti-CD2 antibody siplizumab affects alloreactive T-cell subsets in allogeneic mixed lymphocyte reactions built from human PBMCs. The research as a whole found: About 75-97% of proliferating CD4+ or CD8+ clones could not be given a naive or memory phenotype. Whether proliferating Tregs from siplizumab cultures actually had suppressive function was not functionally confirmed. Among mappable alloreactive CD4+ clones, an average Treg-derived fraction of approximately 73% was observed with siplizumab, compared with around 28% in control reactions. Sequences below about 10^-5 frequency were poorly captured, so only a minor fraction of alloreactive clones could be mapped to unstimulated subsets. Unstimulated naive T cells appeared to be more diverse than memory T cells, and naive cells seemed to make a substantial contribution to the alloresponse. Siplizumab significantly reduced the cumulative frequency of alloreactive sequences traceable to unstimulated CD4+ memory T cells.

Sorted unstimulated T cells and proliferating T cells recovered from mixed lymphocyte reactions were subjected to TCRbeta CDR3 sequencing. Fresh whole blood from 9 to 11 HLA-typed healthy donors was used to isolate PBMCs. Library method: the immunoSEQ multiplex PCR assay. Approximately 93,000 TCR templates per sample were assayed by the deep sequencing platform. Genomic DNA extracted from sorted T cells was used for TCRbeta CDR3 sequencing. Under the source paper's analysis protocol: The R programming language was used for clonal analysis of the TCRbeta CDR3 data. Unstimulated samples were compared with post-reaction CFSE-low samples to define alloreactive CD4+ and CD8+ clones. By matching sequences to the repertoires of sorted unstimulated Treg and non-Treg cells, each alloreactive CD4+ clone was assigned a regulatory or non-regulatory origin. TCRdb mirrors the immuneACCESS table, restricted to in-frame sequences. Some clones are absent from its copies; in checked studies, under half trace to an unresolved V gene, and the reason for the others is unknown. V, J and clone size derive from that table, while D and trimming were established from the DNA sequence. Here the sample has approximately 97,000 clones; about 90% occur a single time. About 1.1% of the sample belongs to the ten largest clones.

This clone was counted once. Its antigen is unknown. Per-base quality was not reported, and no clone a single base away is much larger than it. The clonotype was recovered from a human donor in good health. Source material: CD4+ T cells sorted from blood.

The bases are TGTGCCAGCAGCTTAGCTACTCTTTGGGGAATGACGCAGTATTTT. This yields the protein CASSLATLWGMTQYF. In this chain, TRBV7-8 is recombined with TRBJ2-3; there is no confident call for the D gene. At the junction V is shortened by 0 bases and J by 9 bases, with 16 bases in between. Reading the germline V gene gives CDR1 SGHVS and CDR2 FQNEAQ. Spanning cysteine to phenylalanine, the CDR3 consists of 15 amino acids. Only the CDR3 portion is preserved as DNA: 45 bases, with reading frame beginning at the first base. Full variable domain (CDR3 extended with the reference TRBV7-8 and TRBJ2-3 proteins): GAGVSQSPRYKVAKRGQDVALRCDPISGHVSLFWYQQALGQGPEFLTYFQNEAQLDKSGLPSDRFFAERPEGSVSTLKIQRTQQEDSAVYLCASSLATLWGMTQYFGPGTRLTVL.